The entry below describes one TCR beta chain. Its antigen is still unknown. Germline CDR1 reads MNHEY; CDR2 reads SVGAGI. The CDR3 contains 13 residues. Trimming removed 10 bases at V and 1 base at J, with 13 bases between. This entry is derived from a study of OX40 agonist ivuxolimab in advanced cancers. Study background: Patients were given ivuxolimab, an antibody that agonizes OX40 (CD134). Whole-study results and caveats: Patients who responded partially at 0.1-3.0 mg/kg showed clonal expansion ranking among the lowest.

Produced via immunoSEQ multiplex PCR; TCRdb's table is partial and in-frame only. The sample shows about 60,000 clones, about 88% of them seen only once. The clonotype comes from an adult with an advanced solid tumor such as melanoma, head and neck, liver or kidney cancer. Sequences were derived from CD4+ or CD8+ T cells sorted from blood, sampled in a trial of the OX40 agonist ivuxolimab. V is TRBV6-5 and J is TRBJ1-1; D not resolved. Written as DNA, the CDR3 is TGTGCCACGCAACTCACTACGAACACTGAAGCTTTCTTT. This encodes CATQLTTNTEAFF.